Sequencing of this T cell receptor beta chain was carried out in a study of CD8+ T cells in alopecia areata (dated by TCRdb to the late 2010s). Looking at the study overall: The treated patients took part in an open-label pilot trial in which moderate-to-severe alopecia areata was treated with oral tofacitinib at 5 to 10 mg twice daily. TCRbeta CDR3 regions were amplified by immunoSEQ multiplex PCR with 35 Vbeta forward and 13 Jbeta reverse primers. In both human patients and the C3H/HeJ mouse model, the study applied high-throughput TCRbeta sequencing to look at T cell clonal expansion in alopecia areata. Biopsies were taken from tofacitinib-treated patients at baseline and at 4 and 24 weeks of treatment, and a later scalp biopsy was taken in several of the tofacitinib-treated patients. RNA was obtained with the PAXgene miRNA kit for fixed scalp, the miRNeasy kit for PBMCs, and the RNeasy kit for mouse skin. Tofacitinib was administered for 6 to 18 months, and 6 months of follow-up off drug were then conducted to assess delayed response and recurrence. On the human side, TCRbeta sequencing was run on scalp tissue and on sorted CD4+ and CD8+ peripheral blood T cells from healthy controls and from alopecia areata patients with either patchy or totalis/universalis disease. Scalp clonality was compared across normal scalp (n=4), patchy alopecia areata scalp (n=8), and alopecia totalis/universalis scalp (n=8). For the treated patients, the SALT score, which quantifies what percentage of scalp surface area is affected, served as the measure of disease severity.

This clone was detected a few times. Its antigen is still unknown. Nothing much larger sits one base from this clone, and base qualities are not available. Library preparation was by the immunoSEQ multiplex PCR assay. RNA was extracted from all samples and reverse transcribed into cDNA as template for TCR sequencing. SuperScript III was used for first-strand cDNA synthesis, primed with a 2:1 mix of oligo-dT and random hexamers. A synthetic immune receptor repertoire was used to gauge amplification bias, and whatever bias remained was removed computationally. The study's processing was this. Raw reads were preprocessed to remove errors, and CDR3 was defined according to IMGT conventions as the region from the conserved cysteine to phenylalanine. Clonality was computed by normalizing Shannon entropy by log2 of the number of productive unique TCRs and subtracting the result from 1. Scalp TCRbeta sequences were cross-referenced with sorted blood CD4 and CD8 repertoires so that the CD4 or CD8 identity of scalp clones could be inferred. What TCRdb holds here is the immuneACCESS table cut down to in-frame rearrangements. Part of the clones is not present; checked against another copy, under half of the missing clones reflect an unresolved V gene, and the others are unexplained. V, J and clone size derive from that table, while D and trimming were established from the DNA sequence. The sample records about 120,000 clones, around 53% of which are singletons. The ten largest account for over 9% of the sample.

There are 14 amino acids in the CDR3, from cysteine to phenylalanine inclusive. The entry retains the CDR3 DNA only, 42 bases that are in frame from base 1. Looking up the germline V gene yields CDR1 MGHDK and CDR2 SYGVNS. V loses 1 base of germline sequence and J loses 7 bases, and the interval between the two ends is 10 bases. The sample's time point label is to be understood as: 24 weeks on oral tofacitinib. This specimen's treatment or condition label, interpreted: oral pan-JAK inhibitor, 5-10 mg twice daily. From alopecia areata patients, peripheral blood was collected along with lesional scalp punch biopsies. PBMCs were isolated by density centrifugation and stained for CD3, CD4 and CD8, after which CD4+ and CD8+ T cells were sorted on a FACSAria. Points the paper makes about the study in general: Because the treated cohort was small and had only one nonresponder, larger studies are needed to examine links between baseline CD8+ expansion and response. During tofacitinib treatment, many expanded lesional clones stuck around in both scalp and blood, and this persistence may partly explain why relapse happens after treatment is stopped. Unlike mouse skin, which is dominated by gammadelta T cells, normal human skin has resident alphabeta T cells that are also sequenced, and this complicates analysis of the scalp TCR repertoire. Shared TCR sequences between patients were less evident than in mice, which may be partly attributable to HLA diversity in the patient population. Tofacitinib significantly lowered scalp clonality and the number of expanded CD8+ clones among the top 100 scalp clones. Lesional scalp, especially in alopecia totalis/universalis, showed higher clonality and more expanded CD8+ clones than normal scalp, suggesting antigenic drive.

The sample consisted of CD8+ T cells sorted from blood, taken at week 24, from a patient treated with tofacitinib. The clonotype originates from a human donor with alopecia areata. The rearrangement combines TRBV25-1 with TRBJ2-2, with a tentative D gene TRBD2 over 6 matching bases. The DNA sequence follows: TGTGCCAGCAGTGAATGGCGGGGAGTCGGGGAGCTGTTTTTT. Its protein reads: CASSEWRGVGELFF.